This T cell receptor (beta chain) appears in the sequencing data of a study of PD-L1 blockade in urothelial cancer. This clone was detected only a few times. Using immunoSEQ multiplex PCR, the repertoire was profiled, and TCRdb retains in-frame clones only, with some absent. The sample contains approximately 110,000 clones, 70% to 85% of which appear only once. From germline, CDR1 is SQVTM and CDR2 ANQGSEA. The V gene end was trimmed by 1 base and the J gene end by 4 bases; junction bases not matched to a gene: 7. The CDR3 consists of 15 residues. The chain links TRBV29-1 to TRBJ2-7; 10 bases are shared with TRBD1. The receptor was isolated from a man between 50 and 59 years old with urothelial cancer. The sequences come from PBMCs, collected around atezolizumab (anti-PD-L1) treatment. The CDR3 protein is CSVEGWDRGSYEQYF. In nucleotides, the CDR3 is TGCAGCGTTGAAGGCTGGGACAGGGGCTCATACGAGCAGTACTTC.